Listed here is a single T cell receptor (beta chain). No antigen is known for it. This sample was taken from a study of beta chain features in type 1 diabetes. Study-wide points: Among patients with Type 1 diabetes, TCRB CDR3s were moderately but significantly shorter in every one of the four CD4+ subsets.

The sequenced template was cDNA made from the entire isolated RNA. Profiling relied on immunoSEQ multiplex PCR, and the TCRdb table lists in-frame clones only, not all of them. The table includes around 690,000 clones, 9.5% to 15% detected once. The CDR3 consists of 16 residues. CDR1 is SGHAT and CDR2 is FQNNGV in the germline V gene. Losses at the gene ends were 5 bases for V and 5 bases for J; bases not matched to a gene: 14. The sequencing input was naive CD4+ T cells from blood. The chain uses TRBV11-2 and TRBJ2-5, with TRBD1 matching 7 bases. The sequence derives from a young man with type 1 diabetes. In DNA, the CDR3 is TGTGCCAGCAGCCCAGGGGGTCCAGGGAGTAAGGAGACCCAGTACTTC. Protein product: CASSPGGPGSKETQYF. Variable domain in full (rest from reference TRBV11-2 and TRBJ2-5): EAGVAQSPRYKIIEKRQSVAFWCNPISGHATLYWYQQILGQGPKLLIQFQNNGVVDDSQLPKDRFSAERLKGVDSTLKIQPAKLEDSAVYLCASSPGGPGSKETQYFGPGTRLLVL.